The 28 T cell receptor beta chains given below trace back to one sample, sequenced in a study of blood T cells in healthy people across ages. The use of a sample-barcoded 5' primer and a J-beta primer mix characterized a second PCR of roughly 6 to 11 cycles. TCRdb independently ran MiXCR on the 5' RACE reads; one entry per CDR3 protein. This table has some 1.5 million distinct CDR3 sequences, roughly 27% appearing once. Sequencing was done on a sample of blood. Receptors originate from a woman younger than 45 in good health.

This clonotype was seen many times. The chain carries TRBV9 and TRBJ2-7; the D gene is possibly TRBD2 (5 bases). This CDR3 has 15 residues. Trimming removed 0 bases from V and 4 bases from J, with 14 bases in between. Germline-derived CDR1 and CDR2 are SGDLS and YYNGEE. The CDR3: CASSVGGGLGYEQYF. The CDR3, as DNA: TGTGCCAGCAGCGTAGGAGGAGGCTTGGGATACGAGCAGTACTTC.

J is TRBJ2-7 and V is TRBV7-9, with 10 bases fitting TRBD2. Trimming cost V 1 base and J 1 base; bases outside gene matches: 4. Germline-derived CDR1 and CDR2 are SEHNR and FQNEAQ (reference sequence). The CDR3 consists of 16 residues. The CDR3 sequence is CASSLGGSGRSYEQYF. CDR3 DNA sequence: TGTGCCAGCAGCTTAGGTGGTAGCGGGAGGTCCTACGAGCAGTACTTC.

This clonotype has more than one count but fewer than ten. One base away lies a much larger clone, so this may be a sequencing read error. The CDR3 coding sequence is TGTGCCAGCGGGACTAGCGGATACAGTGAGCAGTTCTTC. Its translation: CASGTSGYSEQFF. The rearrangement links TRBV12-3 or TRBV12-4 to TRBJ2-1, with 11 bases identical to TRBD2. This CDR3 is 13 amino acids long.

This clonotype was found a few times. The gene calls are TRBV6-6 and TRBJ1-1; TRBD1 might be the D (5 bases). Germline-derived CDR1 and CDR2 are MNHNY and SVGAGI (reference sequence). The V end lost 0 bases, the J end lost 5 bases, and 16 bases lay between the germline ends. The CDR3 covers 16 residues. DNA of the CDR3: TGTGCCAGCAGTTACTCCTTGGGGGACCTCGGAACTGAAGCTTTCTTT. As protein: CASSYSLGDLGTEAFF.

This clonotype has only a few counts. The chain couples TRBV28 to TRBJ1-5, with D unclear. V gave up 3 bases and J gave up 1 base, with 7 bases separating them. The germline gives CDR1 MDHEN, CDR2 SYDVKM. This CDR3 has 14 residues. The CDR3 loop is CASSLLESNQPQHF. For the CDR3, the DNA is TGTGCCAGCAGTTTGTTAGAAAGCAATCAGCCCCAGCATTTT. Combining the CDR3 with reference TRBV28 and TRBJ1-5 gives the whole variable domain DVKVTQSSRYLVKRTGEKVFLECVQDMDHENMFWYRQDPGLGLRLIYFSYDVKMKEKGDIPEGYSVSREKKERFSLILESASTNQTSMYLCASSLLESNQPQHFGDGTRLSIL.

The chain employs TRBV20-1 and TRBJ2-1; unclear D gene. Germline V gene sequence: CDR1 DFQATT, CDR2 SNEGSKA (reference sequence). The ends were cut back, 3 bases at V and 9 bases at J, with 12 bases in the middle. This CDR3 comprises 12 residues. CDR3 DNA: TGCAGTGCTAGGCCCCAATTCGGTGAGCAGTTCTTC. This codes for CSARPQFGEQFF.

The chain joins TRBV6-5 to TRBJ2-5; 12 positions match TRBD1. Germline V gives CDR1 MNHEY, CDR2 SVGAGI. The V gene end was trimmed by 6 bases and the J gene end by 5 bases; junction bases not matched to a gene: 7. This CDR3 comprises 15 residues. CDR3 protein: CASSAPGQGAETQYF. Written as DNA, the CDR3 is TGTGCCAGCAGCGCACCGGGACAGGGGGCGGAGACCCAGTACTTC.

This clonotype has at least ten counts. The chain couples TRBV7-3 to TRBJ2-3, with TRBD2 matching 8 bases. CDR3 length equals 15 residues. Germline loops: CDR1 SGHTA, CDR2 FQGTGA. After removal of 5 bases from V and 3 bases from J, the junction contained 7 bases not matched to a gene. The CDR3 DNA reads TGTGCCAGCAGCCCTAACGGCGGGGGGACAGATACGCAGTATTTT. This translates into CASSPNGGGTDTQYF.

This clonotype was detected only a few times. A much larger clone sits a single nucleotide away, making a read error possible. The CDR3 loop reads CASGTNSYEQYF. The CDR3 region has the DNA TGTGCCAGCGGGACTAACTCCTACGAGCAGTACTTC. The rearrangement links TRBV6-2 or TRBV6-3 to TRBJ2-7; 7 positions match TRBD2. The length of the CDR3 is 12 residues. CDR1 MNHEY and CDR2 SVGEGT come from the germline V gene. After removal of 8 bases from V and 0 bases from J, the junction contained 1 base not matched to a gene.

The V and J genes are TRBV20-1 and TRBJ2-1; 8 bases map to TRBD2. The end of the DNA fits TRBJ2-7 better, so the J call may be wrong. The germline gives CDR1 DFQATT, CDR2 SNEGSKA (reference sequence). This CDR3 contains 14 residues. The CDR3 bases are TGCAGTGCCTCACAGACTAGCGCCTACAATGAGCAGTACTTC. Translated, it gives CSASQTSAYNEQYF.

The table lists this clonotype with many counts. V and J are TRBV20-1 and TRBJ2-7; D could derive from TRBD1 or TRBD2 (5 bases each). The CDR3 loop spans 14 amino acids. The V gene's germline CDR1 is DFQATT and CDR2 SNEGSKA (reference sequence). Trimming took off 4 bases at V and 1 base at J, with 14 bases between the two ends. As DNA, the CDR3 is TGCAGTGCTACCACCGGGGACCGATCCTACGAGCAGTACTTC. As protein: CSATTGDRSYEQYF.

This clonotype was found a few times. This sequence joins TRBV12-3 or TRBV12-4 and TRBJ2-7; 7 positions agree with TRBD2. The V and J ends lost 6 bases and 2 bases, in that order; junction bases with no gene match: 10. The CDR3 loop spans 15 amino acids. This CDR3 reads CASSPGLGRTYEQYF. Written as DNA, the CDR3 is TGTGCCAGCAGCCCCGGACTAGGTCGAACCTACGAGCAGTACTTC.

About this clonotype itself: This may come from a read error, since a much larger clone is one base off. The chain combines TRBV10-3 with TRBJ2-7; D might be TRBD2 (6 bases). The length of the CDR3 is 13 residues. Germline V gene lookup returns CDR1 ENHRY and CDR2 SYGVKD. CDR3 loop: CVISPAGISEQYF. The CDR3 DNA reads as TGTGTCATCAGTCCCGCGGGGATCAGCGAGCAGTACTTC.

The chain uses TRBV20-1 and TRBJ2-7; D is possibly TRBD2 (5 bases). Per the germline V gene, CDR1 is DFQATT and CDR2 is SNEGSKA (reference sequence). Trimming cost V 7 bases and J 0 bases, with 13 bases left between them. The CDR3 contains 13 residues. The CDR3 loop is CSVSGLDSYEQYF. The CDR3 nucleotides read TGCAGTGTCAGCGGTCTAGACTCCTACGAGCAGTACTTC.

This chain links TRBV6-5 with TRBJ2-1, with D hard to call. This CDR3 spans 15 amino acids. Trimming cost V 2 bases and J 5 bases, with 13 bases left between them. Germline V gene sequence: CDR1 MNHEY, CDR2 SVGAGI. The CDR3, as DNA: TGTGCCAGCAGTTACGAGGCTAGTGAGGACAATGAGCAGTTCTTC. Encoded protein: CASSYEASEDNEQFF.

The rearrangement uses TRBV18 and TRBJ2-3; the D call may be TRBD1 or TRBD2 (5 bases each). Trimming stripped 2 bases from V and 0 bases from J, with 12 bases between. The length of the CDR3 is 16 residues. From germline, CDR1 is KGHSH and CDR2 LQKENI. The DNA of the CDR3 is TGTGCCAGCTCACCAGAAGGGACGACCAGCACAGATACGCAGTATTTT. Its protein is CASSPEGTTSTDTQYF.

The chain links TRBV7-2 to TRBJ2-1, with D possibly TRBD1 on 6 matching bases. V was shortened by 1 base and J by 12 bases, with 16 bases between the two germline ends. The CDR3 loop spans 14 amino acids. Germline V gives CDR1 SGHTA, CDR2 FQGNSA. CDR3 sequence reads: CASSLGLRGSWQFF. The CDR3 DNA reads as TGTGCCAGCAGCTTAGGGCTCAGGGGTTCGTGGCAGTTCTTC.

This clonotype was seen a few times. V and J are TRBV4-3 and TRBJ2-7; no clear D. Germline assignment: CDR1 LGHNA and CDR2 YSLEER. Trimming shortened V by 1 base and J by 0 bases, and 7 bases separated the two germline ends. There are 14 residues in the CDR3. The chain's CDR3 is CASSQVPNSYEQYF. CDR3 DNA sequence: TGCGCCAGCAGCCAAGTGCCTAACTCCTACGAGCAGTACTTC.

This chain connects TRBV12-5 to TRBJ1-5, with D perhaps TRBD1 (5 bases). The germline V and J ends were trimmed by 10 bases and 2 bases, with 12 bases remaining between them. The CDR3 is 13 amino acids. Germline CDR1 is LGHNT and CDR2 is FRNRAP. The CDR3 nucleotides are TGTGCTACTAACCGGGGGGGCAATCAGCCCCAGCATTTT. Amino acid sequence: CATNRGGNQPQHF.

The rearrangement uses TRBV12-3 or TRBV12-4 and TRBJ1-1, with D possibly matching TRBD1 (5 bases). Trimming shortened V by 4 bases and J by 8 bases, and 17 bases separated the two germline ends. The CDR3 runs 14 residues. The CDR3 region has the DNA TGTGCCAGCAGTTGCGGACACTCTTTGGGCGAAGCTTTCTTT. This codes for CASSCGHSLGEAFF.

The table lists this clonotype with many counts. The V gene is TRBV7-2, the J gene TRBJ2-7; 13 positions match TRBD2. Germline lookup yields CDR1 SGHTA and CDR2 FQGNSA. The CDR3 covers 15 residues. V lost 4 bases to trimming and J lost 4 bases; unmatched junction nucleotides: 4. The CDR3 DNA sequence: TGTGCCAGCAGCTCAAGGACTAGCGGGAGTTACGAGCAGTACTTC. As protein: CASSSRTSGSYEQYF.

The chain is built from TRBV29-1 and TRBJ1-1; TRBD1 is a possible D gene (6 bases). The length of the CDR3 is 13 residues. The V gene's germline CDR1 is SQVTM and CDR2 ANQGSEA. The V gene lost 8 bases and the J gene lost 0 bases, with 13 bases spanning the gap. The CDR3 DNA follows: TGCAGCCTTCAGGGGCAAATGAACACTGAAGCTTTCTTT. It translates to CSLQGQMNTEAFF.

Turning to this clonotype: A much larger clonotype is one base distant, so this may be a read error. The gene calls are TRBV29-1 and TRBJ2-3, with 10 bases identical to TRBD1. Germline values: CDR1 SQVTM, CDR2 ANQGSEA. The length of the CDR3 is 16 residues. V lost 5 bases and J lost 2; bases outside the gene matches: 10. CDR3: CSVPLGQGSTTDTQYF. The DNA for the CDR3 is TGCAGCGTTCCGCTGGGACAGGGGTCGACCACAGATACGCAGTATTTT.

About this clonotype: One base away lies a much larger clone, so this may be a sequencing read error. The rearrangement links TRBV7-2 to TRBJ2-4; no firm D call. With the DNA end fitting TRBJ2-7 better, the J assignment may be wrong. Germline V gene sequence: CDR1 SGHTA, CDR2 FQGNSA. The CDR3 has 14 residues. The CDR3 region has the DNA TGTGCCAGCAGCTCCCCAGCCTCGACCTACGAGCAGTACTTC. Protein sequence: CASSSPASTYEQYF.

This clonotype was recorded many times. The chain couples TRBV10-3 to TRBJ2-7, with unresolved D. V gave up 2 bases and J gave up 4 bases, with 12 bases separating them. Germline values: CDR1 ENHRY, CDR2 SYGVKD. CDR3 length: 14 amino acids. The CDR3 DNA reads TGTGCCATCAGTGAGGGTCTTCTTGGTTACGAGCAGTACTTC. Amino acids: CAISEGLLGYEQYF.

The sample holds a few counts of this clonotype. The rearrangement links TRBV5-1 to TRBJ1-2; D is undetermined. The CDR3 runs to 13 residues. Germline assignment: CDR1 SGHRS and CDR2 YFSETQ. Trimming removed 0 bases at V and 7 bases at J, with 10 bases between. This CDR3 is CASSLEVTVGYTF. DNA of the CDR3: TGCGCCAGCAGCTTGGAGGTTACGGTTGGCTACACCTTC.

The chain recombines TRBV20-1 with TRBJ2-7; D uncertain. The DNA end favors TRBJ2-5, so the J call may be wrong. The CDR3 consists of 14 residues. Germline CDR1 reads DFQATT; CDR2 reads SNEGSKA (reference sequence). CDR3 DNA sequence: TGCAGTGCTAGAGATACGGCCGTAGGAGAGACCCAGTACTTC. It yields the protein CSARDTAVGETQYF.

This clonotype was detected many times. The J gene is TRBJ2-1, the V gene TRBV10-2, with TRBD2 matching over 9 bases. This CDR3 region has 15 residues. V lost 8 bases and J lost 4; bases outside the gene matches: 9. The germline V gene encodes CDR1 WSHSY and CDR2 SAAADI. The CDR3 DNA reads TGCGCCAGCCGCGATGCGGGGGGGAGGTACAATGAGCAGTTCTTC. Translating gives CASRDAGGRYNEQFF.